A selection of T cell receptor beta chains follows, all from one sample in a study of human T cells and chemical hapten exposure. One entry per CDR3 protein, called by TCRdb with MiXCR from the reads. This table holds roughly 120,000 distinct CDR3 sequences, over 6.5% found once. Sample: whole blood. Every receptor here comes from a human donor in good health. Some clones in this sample may be carry-over from other donors' samples. The CDR3 runs from the conserved cysteine through the conserved F or W. A D gene is named only where the DNA matches it firmly. The listing skips clone size in some rows; elsewhere it reads once, few, many or a size class.

>TRBJ1-1|TRBV7-2|NA|TRBD1
TGTGCCAGCAGCCTAGACAGGGACTCTACTGAAGCTTTCTTT
CASSLDRDSTEAFF
>TRBJ2-7|TRBV12-3/TRBV12-4|few|NA
TGTGCCAGCAGTCAGGGGCTGGCCTACGAGCAGTACTTC
CASSQGLAYEQYF
>TRBJ2-1|TRBV7-3|NA|NA
TGTGCCAGCAGCCTGGGACCGGGTGAGCAGTTCTTC
CASSLGPGEQFF
>TRBJ1-5|TRBV6-6|many|TRBD1
TGTGCCAGCAGGCAAGACAGGGGGCGCTTTCAGCCCCAGCATTTT
CASRQDRGRFQPQHF
>TRBJ2-7|TRBV27|NA|NA
TGTGCCAGCAGTTTATACCATGACTACGAGCAGTACTTC
CASSLYHDYEQYF
>TRBJ2-7|TRBV9|NA|TRBD2
TGTGCCAGCAGCGTAGGACTAGCGGGAGACGAGCAGTACTTC
CASSVGLAGDEQYF
>TRBJ2-3|TRBV5-4|NA|NA
TGTGCCAGCAGTAGACAAGACATCACAGATACGCAGTATTTT
CASSRQDITDTQYF
>TRBJ2-7|TRBV6-5|many|TRBD1
TGTGCCAGCAGTTACTCGATACCGGGACAGCCCCAAGGTGGCGAGCAGTACTTC
CASSYSIPGQPQGGEQYF
>TRBJ2-1|TRBV6-4|many|TRBD1
TGTGCCAGCAGTGACTCGGACAGGGGTGAGCAGTTCTTC
CASSDSDRGEQFF
>TRBJ1-6|TRBV7-3|few|TRBD1
TGTGCCAGCAGCTTAGTGGGACAGAGCTCCTATAATTCACCCCTCCACTTT
CASSLVGQSSYNSPLHF
>TRBJ1-1|TRBV5-1|NA|NA
TGCGCCAGCAGCTTCGATCCGGACAGCATGAACACTGAAGCTTTCTTT
CASSFDPDSMNTEAFF
>TRBJ1-5|TRBV28|NA|NA
TGTGCCAGCAGTACAGGGAACAATCAGCCCCAGCATTTT
CASSTGNNQPQHF
>TRBJ1-1|TRBV13|many|NA
TGTGCCAGCAGCTCCCCGACAGGAGAGAACACTGAAGCTTTCTTT
CASSSPTGENTEAFF
>TRBJ2-5|TRBV7-8|few|TRBD1
TGTGCCAGCAGCTTACTTACAGGACAGGGGCAAGAGACCCAGTACTTC
CASSLLTGQGQETQYF
>TRBJ2-5|TRBV12-3/TRBV12-4|NA|TRBD2
TGTGCCAGCAGTCTCCGCGGGGGGATCTTAGAGACCCAGTACTTC
CASSLRGGILETQYF
>TRBJ1-1|TRBV2|NA|NA
TGTGCCAGCAAGCTTAAGCCTGAAGCTTTCTTT
CASKLKPEAFF
>TRBJ2-1|TRBV5-1|NA|NA
TGCGCCAGCAGCTTGTCATGGGATGGTAGCGCCGACAATGAGCAGTTCTTC
CASSLSWDGSADNEQFF
>TRBJ2-7|TRBV14|few|NA
TGTGCCAGCAGCCCGAGCGAAGGGTCTTACCTCTACGAGCAGTACTTC
CASSPSEGSYLYEQYF
>TRBJ1-1|TRBV12-3/TRBV12-4|NA|NA
TGTGCCAGCACCCCACTCATCTTGGACACTGAAGCTTTCTTT
CASTPLILDTEAFF
>TRBJ2-7|TRBV6-6|few|NA
TGTGCCAGCGGGGACCAAGAGTACGAGCAGTACTTC
CASGDQEYEQYF
>TRBJ1-6|TRBV7-9|many|TRBD1
TGTGCCAGCAGCTCATCGACAGGGAAGTCACCCCTCCACTTT
CASSSSTGKSPLHF
>TRBJ1-1|TRBV27|many|TRBD1
TGTGCCAGCAGTGGAGGGGGACAGTCGAGGGACGCTTTCTTT
CASSGGGQSRDAFF
>TRBJ2-6|TRBV5-1|many|TRBD1
TGCGCCAGCAGCACACAGGGGGCGGTGTCCGGGGCCAACGTCCTGACTTTC
CASSTQGAVSGANVLTF
>TRBJ2-7|TRBV14|few|NA
TGTGCCAGCAGTCGAAATCTGGAGTCCTACGAGCAGTACTTC
CASSRNLESYEQYF
>TRBJ1-1|TRBV20-1|many|NA
TGCAGTGCTAGAGTCCTCGGGCAACCGAACACTGAAGCTTTCTTT
CSARVLGQPNTEAFF
>TRBJ2-7|TRBV27|many|NA
TGTGCCAGCAGATCTAGCAGCCCCTACGAGCAGTACTTC
CASRSSSPYEQYF
>TRBJ2-2|TRBV20-1|few|NA
TGCAGTGCCACCGGGACGGCGAACACCGGGGAGCTGTTTTTT
CSATGTANTGELFF
>TRBJ2-5|TRBV7-9|many|TRBD2
TGTGCCAGCAGCTCCCCGCCGGGACTAGCGGGGGAAGAGACCCAGTACTTC
CASSSPPGLAGEETQYF
>TRBJ2-1|TRBV3-1|few|TRBD1
TGTGCCAGCAGCCAATTATTTGGACAGGAAGGGGGTGAGCAGTTCTTC
CASSQLFGQEGGEQFF
>TRBJ2-2|TRBV14|few|TRBD1
TGTGCCAGCAGCCTCTCCGGACAGGGGGTCCCCGGGGAGCTGTTTTTT
CASSLSGQGVPGELFF
>TRBJ2-1|TRBV13|many|NA
TGTGCCAGCAGTCGCGGAGGGTGGAATGAGCAGTTCTTC
CASSRGGWNEQFF
>TRBJ2-5|TRBV5-1|few|NA
TGCGCCAGCAGCTTGGCCCTTGGGGGAGAGACCCAGTACTTC
CASSLALGGETQYF
>TRBJ2-4|TRBV6-2/TRBV6-3|few|TRBD2
TGTGCCAGCAGCCCGGGGGGTAGTCGAGCCAAAAACATTCAGTACTTC
CASSPGGSRAKNIQYF
>TRBJ1-5|TRBV12-3/TRBV12-4|many|NA
TGTGCCAGCAGCTCGACAGGCAGCAATCAGCCCCAGCATTTT
CASSSTGSNQPQHF
>TRBJ2-7|TRBV28|many|TRBD1
TGTGCCAGCAGTTTCACGACAGGGCAGGTGCGTCACGAGCAGTACTTC
CASSFTTGQVRHEQYF
>TRBJ1-2|TRBV29-1|NA|TRBD1
TGCAGCGTCTTATCGGACAGGGGGTATGGCTACACCTTC
CSVLSDRGYGYTF
>TRBJ2-3|TRBV7-8|few|TRBD1
TGTGCCAGCAGCGAGGACAGGGTCACAGATACGCAGTATTTT
CASSEDRVTDTQYF
>TRBJ2-3|TRBV7-2|few|NA
TGTGCCAGCAGCTTTAGGGACACCACAGATACGCAGTATTTT
CASSFRDTTDTQYF
>TRBJ2-6|TRBV9|NA|NA
TGTGCCAGCGGACTGTACTCTGGGGCCAACGTCCTGACTTTC
CASGLYSGANVLTF
>TRBJ2-3|TRBV19|many|NA
TGTGCCAGTAGTATACGAGGGGGGGACGATACGCAGTATTTT
CASSIRGGDDTQYF
>TRBJ1-4|TRBV14|few|NA
TGTGCCAGCAGCCAAGATTGGGGCAGGAAGAATGAAAAACTGTTTTTT
CASSQDWGRKNEKLFF
>TRBJ1-1|TRBV6-2/TRBV6-3|many|NA
TGTGCCAGCAGCCCGGGGACATCAATTGAAGCTTTCTTT
CASSPGTSIEAFF
>TRBJ2-5|TRBV3-1|NA|NA
TGTGCCAGCAGCCAGAACTTCGGGACCCCGCAAGAGACCCAGTACTTC
CASSQNFGTPQETQYF
>TRBJ2-1|TRBV29-1|many|TRBD2
TGCAGCGGTTGGACAAAGGGACTAGCGAACGATGAGCAGTTCTTC
CSGWTKGLANDEQFF
>TRBJ2-7|TRBV7-9|NA|TRBD1
TGTGCCAGCAGCGCCCCCCCCGGGACAGGGGGTTTCGAGCAGTACTTC
CASSAPPGTGGFEQYF
>TRBJ1-1|TRBV20-1|many|NA
TGCAGTGCTACAGGGGATGGCACTGAAGCTTTCTTT
CSATGDGTEAFF
>TRBJ1-4|TRBV5-1|many|TRBD1
TGCGCCAGCAGCTTGGCAGACAGGGGCGCTGAAAAACTGTTTTTT
CASSLADRGAEKLFF
>TRBJ1-4|TRBV9|NA|TRBD1
TGTGCCAGCAGCGTAGCAGTGGGACAGGGGAATGAAAAACTGTTTTTT
CASSVAVGQGNEKLFF
>TRBJ2-1|TRBV12-5|few|NA
TGTGCTAGTGGCCCTTTTACCTGGATTGTCAATGAGCAGTTCTTC
CASGPFTWIVNEQFF
>TRBJ2-5|TRBV7-2|NA|TRBD2
TGTGCCAGCAGCTCGGGGGGAGGGTTGGGAGAGACCCAGTACTTC
CASSSGGGLGETQYF
>TRBJ1-4|TRBV27|many|NA
TGTGCCAGCAGTTCAGAGAGGGATGGTGAAAAACTGTTTTTT
CASSSERDGEKLFF
>TRBJ1-1|TRBV9|NA|NA
TGTGCCAGCAGCGTAGTGGGGGGAGGACCCACTGAAGCTTTCTTT
CASSVVGGGPTEAFF
>TRBJ2-7|TRBV10-3|few|NA
TGTGCCATTAGCCGGGACGAGAGCTACGAGCAGTACTTC
CAISRDESYEQYF